The 8 T cell receptor beta chains below were found in one sample sequenced in a study of shared clonotypes between healthy human individuals (dated by TCRdb to 2020 to 2022). Library creation used the immunoSEQ multiplex PCR assay. In its TCRdb copy, this immuneACCESS table keeps in-frame sequences only and misses some clones. Where compared with another copy, unresolved V genes explain less than half of these, and the others have no known cause. The sample yields millions of clones; around 94% were counted once. Over 0.12% of the sample is in the top ten clones. Sequenced sample: naive CD4+ T cells sorted from blood. The cell subset or site tag for this specimen amounts to: CD45RA+ positively selected. The receptor set was obtained from a man between 18 and 35 years old in good health.

A word on this clone: Other DNA sequences in this sample translate to the same CDR3. J is TRBJ1-1 and V is TRBV4-3, with no clear D. The CDR3 sequence is 13 residues long. Per germline, CDR1 LGHNA and CDR2 YSLEER. V was cut by 2 bases and J by 2 bases, with 6 bases left in between. The CDR3 here is CASSQNSNTEAFF. The CDR3 DNA sequence: TGCGCCAGCAGCCAAAACTCCAACACTGAAGCTTTCTTT.

The V gene is TRBV7-6, the J gene TRBJ2-1; D unclear. Trimming pared 2 bases from V and 6 bases from J, leaving 5 bases between. This CDR3 comprises 12 residues. Germline V gene sequence: CDR1 SGHVS, CDR2 FNYEAQ. In DNA, the CDR3 is TGTGCCAGCAGCTTAACGGGCAATGAGCAGTTCTTC. This sequence encodes CASSLTGNEQFF.

The chain links TRBV9 to TRBJ2-1, with TRBD1 as a possible D gene (5 bases). CDR3 length equals 14 residues. Trimming pared 1 base from V and 9 bases from J, leaving 14 bases between. Germline V CDR1 and CDR2: SGDLS, YYNGEE. In nucleotides, the CDR3 is TGTGCCAGCAGCGTAAGACAGAGACAGAGTGAGCAGTTCTTC. Protein product: CASSVRQRQSEQFF. Full variable domain (rest looked up from reference TRBV9 and TRBJ2-1): DSGVTQTPKHLITATGQRVTLRCSPRSGDLSVYWYQQSLDQGLQFLIQYYNGEERAKGNILERFSAQQFPDLHSELNLSSLELGDSALYFCASSVRQRQSEQFFGPGTRLTVL.

The chain recombines TRBV5-8 with TRBJ2-5; 13 bases align to TRBD2. CDR3 length: 15 residues. The junction had 5 bases not matched to a gene; V was cut back by 4 bases and J by 5 bases. Germline CDR1 is SGHTS and CDR2 is YDEGEE. This chain's CDR3 is CASSRLAGGRETQYF. CDR3 DNA: TGTGCCAGCAGCCGACTAGCGGGGGGCCGGGAGACCCAGTACTTC. Based on the CDR3 plus reference TRBV5-8 and TRBJ2-5, the full variable domain is EAGVTQSPTHLIKTRGQQATLRCSPISGHTSVYWYQQALGLGLQFLLWYDEGEERNRGNFPPRFSGRQFPNYSSELNVNALELEDSALYLCASSRLAGGRETQYFGPGTRLLVL.

V and J are TRBV11-2 and TRBJ1-1, with D possibly matching TRBD1 (5 bases). The CDR3 is 15 amino acids. From germline, CDR1 is SGHAT and CDR2 FQNNGV. Trimming pared 4 bases from V and 1 base from J, leaving 13 bases between. CDR3 loop: CASSSIWGRNTEAFF. In DNA form, the CDR3 reads TGTGCCAGCAGCTCAATCTGGGGCAGGAACACTGAAGCTTTCTTT.

The table lists this clone with a few counts. This chain joins TRBV29-1 and TRBJ1-1; D remains unclear. Germline-derived CDR1 and CDR2 are SQVTM and ANQGSEA. This CDR3 spans 12 amino acids. Trimming shortened V by 7 bases and J by 0 bases, and 9 bases separated the two germline ends. Here the CDR3 DNA reads TGCAGCGCCGGACTGTTGAACACTGAAGCTTTCTTT. Protein product: CSAGLLNTEAFF.

The chain joins TRBV20-1 to TRBJ1-2; 7 bases agree with TRBD1. Germline V CDR1 and CDR2: DFQATT, SNEGSKA (reference sequence). Losses at the gene ends were 5 bases for V and 6 bases for J; bases not matched to a gene: 3. This CDR3 is 11 amino acids long. Here the CDR3 reads CSAPGTDGYTF. CDR3 nucleotide sequence: TGCAGTGCTCCCGGGACAGATGGCTACACCTTC.

V usage is TRBV11-2 and J usage is TRBJ2-7; 8 nucleotides align to TRBD2. Trimming cost V 8 bases and J 3 bases; bases outside gene matches: 9. This CDR3 comprises 14 residues. Germline V CDR1 and CDR2: SGHAT, FQNNGV. CDR3 sequence: CASAIGRADYEQYF. CDR3 in DNA: TGTGCCAGCGCAATCGGGAGGGCCGACTACGAGCAGTACTTC.